This TCR beta chain derives from a study of shared clonotypes between healthy human individuals. Study-wide context: Samples came from a couple of female and three male donors aged 18 to 49. Study observations and caveats: Several donors showed sharing of approximately 5% of naive CD4 clonotypes. Measured sharing among donors was expected to vary with sequencing depth.

For this clone: Its cognate antigen is unknown.

Measured with immunoSEQ multiplex PCR; TCRdb has only the in-frame clones, and not every one. There are around 690,000 clones in the sample; less than 95% occur only once, and roughly 36% lies in the top ten. With 5 bases clipped from V and 4 bases from J, the junction kept 6 bases outside the gene matches. Germline assignment: CDR1 MNHEY and CDR2 SMNVEV (reference sequence). The CDR3 is 14 residues long. The rearrangement joins TRBV27 to TRBJ2-7, with 9 bases lining up with TRBD1. Material: memory CD8+ T cells from PBMCs. As to subset: CD45RO+ cells pooled with CCR7-negative TemRA cells. This receptor was obtained from a young man in good health. Some clones in this sample may be carry-over from other donors' samples. The CDR3 is CASSERQGDYEQYF. The CDR3 nucleotides are TGTGCCAGCAGTGAGAGACAGGGGGATTACGAGCAGTACTTC.